This T cell receptor beta chain was captured by sequencing in a study of shared clonotypes between healthy human individuals. V dropped 5 bases and J dropped 4 bases, with 12 bases sitting between them. Per the germline V gene, CDR1 is SNHLY and CDR2 is FYNNEI. There are 13 residues in the CDR3. General study findings and limits: Generally, naive subsets (rather than memory subsets) showed larger estimated richness.

Repertoires were generated with immunoSEQ multiplex PCR, while TCRdb's copy carries only in-frame clones and drops some. The repertoire holds fewer than 400,000 clones, approximately 79% seen once, with 10% in the top ten. This clone came up a few times. Its antigen is still unknown. The chain uses TRBV2 and TRBJ2-7, with D tentatively TRBD1 (6 bases). The source is a man aged 30 to 45 in good health. Sequencing used memory CD4+ T cells sorted from blood. Subset in this sample: CD45RA-negative fraction. The CDR3 DNA is TGTGCCAGCAGTTGGACAGCCTATTACGAGCAGTACTTC. The encoded protein is CASSWTAYYEQYF. Full variable domain (missing parts from reference TRBV2 and TRBJ2-7): EPEVTQTPSHQVTQMGQEVILRCVPISNHLYFYWYRQILGQKVEFLVSFYNNEISEKSEIFDDQFSVERPDGSNFTLKIRSTKLEDSAMYFCASSWTAYYEQYFGPGTRLTVT.